These 25 T cell receptor beta chains were all obtained from the same sample, sequenced in a study of blood T cells in healthy people across ages (dated by TCRdb to the mid-2010s). Library preparation used 5' RACE. This sample was sequenced with an Illumina HiSeq 2500. A second PCR of roughly 7 to 11 cycles was performed with a sample-barcoded 5' primer and a J-beta primer mix. Using fastp trimming at Q25 and MiXCR clonotype assembly, TCRdb reanalyzed the public sequencing data and kept in-frame beta chains. When rows share a CDR3 protein, they turn into one entry using the most common DNA and genes. Within this sample are 850,000 to 1,000,000 distinct CDR3 sequences, with roughly 50% of them counted one time only. The top ten clones comprise 20% to 25% of the sample. Material: blood. The receptor set was obtained from an older woman in good health.

The genes are TRBV15 and TRBJ2-1; D perhaps matches TRBD1 (5 bases). Trimming removed 0 bases from V and 10 bases from J, with 16 bases in between. Looked up from germline, CDR1 is LNHNV and CDR2 is YYDKDF (reference sequence). This CDR3 is 15 amino acids long. The CDR3 sequence is CATSREGGATYEQFF. CDR3 nucleotide sequence: TGTGCCACCAGCAGAGAGGGTGGGGCCACCTACGAGCAGTTCTTC.

This clonotype was observed once. The chain carries TRBV25-1 and TRBJ2-1; 10 nucleotides agree with TRBD1. The CDR3 is 16 amino acids. V dropped 4 bases and J dropped 6; count of bases not matched to a gene: 9. The germline V gene has CDR1 MGHDK and CDR2 SYGVNS. The CDR3 DNA is TGTGCCAGCAGTGGATACCGGGACAGGGGATTCAATGAGCAGTTCTTC. It yields the protein CASSGYRDRGFNEQFF.

The chain employs TRBV2 and TRBJ1-1; weak D call: TRBD1 (5 bases). In germline, CDR1 is SNHLY, CDR2 FYNNEI. V dropped 4 bases and J dropped 4 bases, with 10 bases sitting between them. This CDR3 comprises 13 residues. The CDR3 bases are TGTGCCAGCAGTGTGGGGGGTTTCACTGAAGCTTTCTTT. It is translated as CASSVGGFTEAFF.

This sequence joins TRBV20-1 and TRBJ2-3; D gene ambiguous. Between the trimmed V and J ends, which lost 2 bases and 7 bases, there was a span of 10 bases. Germline V gene data show CDR1 as DFQATT and CDR2 as SNEGSKA (reference sequence). There are 12 residues in the CDR3. The CDR3 nucleotides read TGCAGTGCTAGAAATTCTGGGAATACGCAGTATTTT. It translates to CSARNSGNTQYF.

The chain joins TRBV5-1 to TRBJ2-7, with 9 bases fitting TRBD1. The CDR3 spans 15 residues. V trimming: 5 bases; J trimming: 7 bases; junction bases outside the gene matches: 13. The V gene's germline CDR1 is SGHRS and CDR2 YFSETQ. The CDR3 DNA reads TGCGCCAGCAGAATTGGCGCACAGGGGGCTTGGGAGCAGTACTTC. Protein: CASRIGAQGAWEQYF. Drawing the rest from reference TRBV5-1 and TRBJ2-7, the complete variable domain is KAGVTQTPRYLIKTRGQQVTLSCSPISGHRSVSWYQQTPGQGLQFLFEYFSETQRNKGNFPGRFSGRQFSNSRSEMNVSTLELGDSALYLCASRIGAQGAWEQYFGPGTRLTVT.

The chain carries TRBV2 and TRBJ2-7; D tentatively fits TRBD1 or TRBD2 (5 bases each). From germline, CDR1 is SNHLY and CDR2 FYNNEI. Trimming took off 6 bases at V and 6 bases at J, with 12 bases between the two ends. The CDR3 extends over 12 amino acids. DNA of the CDR3: TGTGCCAGCAGCTGGGACCTCTCCGAGCAGTACTTC. It encodes CASSWDLSEQYF.

The chain joins TRBV28 to TRBJ2-7, with TRBD1 matching 12 bases. The closer fit of TRBJ2-5 to the DNA end suggests the J call may be wrong. The CDR3 has 17 residues. Germline V gives CDR1 MDHEN, CDR2 SYDVKM. This chain's CDR3 is CASSIPTGTGGGETQYF. CDR3 DNA sequence: TGTGCCAGCAGTATCCCAACCGGGACAGGGGGCGGGGAGACCCAGTACTTC.

This clonotype was seen a few times. This sequence joins TRBV3-1 and TRBJ2-6, with unresolved D. The CDR3 is made up of 18 amino acids. The germline V gene encodes CDR1 LGHDT and CDR2 YNNKEL (reference sequence). Trimming pared 0 bases from V and 0 bases from J, leaving 12 bases between. CDR3 residues: CASSQDSFPNSGANVLTF. The CDR3 DNA reads as TGTGCCAGCAGCCAAGACAGTTTCCCGAACTCTGGGGCCAACGTCCTGACTTTC. The full variable domain, with the rest looked up from reference TRBV3-1 and TRBJ2-6, is DTAVSQTPKYLVTQMGNDKSIKCEQNLGHDTMYWYKQDSKKFLKIMFSYNNKELIINETVPNRFSPKSPDKAHLNLHINSLELGDSAVYFCASSQDSFPNSGANVLTFGAGSRLTVL.

CDR3 in amino acids: CASGAPYGYTF. CDR3 nucleotide sequence: TGTGCCAGCGGGGCCCCCTATGGCTACACCTTC. The genes are TRBV6-2 or TRBV6-3 and TRBJ1-2; possible D gene TRBD1, 5 bases. From germline, CDR1 is MNHEY and CDR2 SVGEGT. The CDR3 is made up of 11 amino acids. Trimming stripped 8 bases from V and 4 bases from J, with 8 bases between.

This clonotype appeared a few times. CDR3 nucleotides: TGTGCCAGCAGTCTCCAGGGGGCGGGGGACTATGGCTACACCTTC. This gives the protein CASSLQGAGDYGYTF. The chain employs TRBV12-3 or TRBV12-4 and TRBJ1-2, with 8 bases that match TRBD1. The CDR3 is 15 amino acids. V trimming: 5 bases; J trimming: 3 bases; junction bases outside the gene matches: 8.

The chain combines TRBV7-2 with TRBJ2-1, with D possibly TRBD1 on 6 matching bases. The CDR3 covers 14 residues. Trimming cost V 1 base and J 7 bases, with 11 bases left between them. The germline V gene has CDR1 SGHTA and CDR2 FQGNSA. The CDR3 DNA sequence: TGTGCCAGCAGCTTAGACAGGGTAGGGAATGAGCAGTTCTTC. Translating gives CASSLDRVGNEQFF. Looking up the rest from reference TRBV7-2 and TRBJ2-1 gives the full variable domain: GAGVSQSPSNKVTEKGKDVELRCDPISGHTALYWYRQSLGQGLEFLIYFQGNSAPDKSGLPSDRFSAERTGGSVSTLTIQRTQQEDSAVYLCASSLDRVGNEQFFGPGTRLTVL.

The CDR3 sequence is CASSPGANYNSPLHF. In nucleotides, the CDR3 is TGTGCCAGCAGCCCGGGGGCAAACTATAATTCACCCCTCCACTTT. The chain couples TRBV4-2 to TRBJ1-6; possibly TRBD1 for D (6 bases). Trimming pared 4 bases from V and 3 bases from J, leaving 10 bases between. Germline V gene data show CDR1 as LGHNA and CDR2 as YNFKEQ. CDR3 length: 15 amino acids.

The sample holds a few counts of this clonotype. V gene TRBV12-3 or TRBV12-4 combines with J gene TRBJ1-6, with 7 positions matching TRBD1. After removal of 6 bases from V and 5 bases from J, the junction contained 7 bases not matched to a gene. The CDR3 is made up of 15 amino acids. The CDR3 bases are TGTGCCAGCAGAGGGGGGACAGTGAATAATTCACCCCTCCACTTT. Its protein is CASRGGTVNNSPLHF.

This clonotype was seen more than once but under ten times. The rearrangement joins TRBV29-1 to TRBJ2-7; possible D gene TRBD2, 5 bases. V lost 6 bases and J lost 5, with 17 bases in between. CDR1 and CDR2 (germline): SQVTM, ANQGSEA. This CDR3 spans 13 amino acids. CDR3 protein: CSVGKLGRDEQYF. The CDR3 region has the DNA TGCAGCGTCGGGAAGCTCGGGCGGGACGAGCAGTACTTC.

Only a few counts were recorded for this clonotype. This chain links TRBV28 with TRBJ2-7; no firm D call. The V gene lost 8 bases and the J gene lost 1 base, with 15 bases spanning the gap. In germline, CDR1 is MDHEN, CDR2 SYDVKM. The CDR3 extends over 14 amino acids. CDR3 loop: CASGRWAPSYEQYF. As DNA, the CDR3 is TGTGCCAGCGGACGTTGGGCGCCTTCCTACGAGCAGTACTTC.

V is TRBV2 and J is TRBJ2-7, with 7 bases matching TRBD2. This CDR3 is 11 amino acids long. The V gene's germline CDR1 is SNHLY and CDR2 FYNNEI. V dropped 11 bases and J dropped 6; count of bases not matched to a gene: 7. CDR3 protein: CAAREEREQYF. The CDR3, as DNA: TGTGCCGCCCGGGAGGAGCGCGAGCAGTACTTC.

The chain employs TRBV25-1 and TRBJ2-7; TRBD1 matches 9 bases. Germline V gene data show CDR1 as MGHDK and CDR2 as SYGVNS. V lost 3 bases to trimming and J lost 0 bases; unmatched junction nucleotides: 9. This CDR3 region has 17 residues. CDR3 coding DNA: TGTGCCAGCAGTGATTTTGGGACAGGGTACGGCTCCTACGAGCAGTACTTC. Residues: CASSDFGTGYGSYEQYF.

The J gene is TRBJ2-1, the V gene TRBV27; 11 nucleotides line up with TRBD2. This CDR3 spans 14 amino acids. V trimming: 5 bases; J trimming: 8 bases; junction bases outside the gene matches: 5. Looked up from germline, CDR1 is MNHEY and CDR2 is SMNVEV (reference sequence). In DNA form, the CDR3 reads TGTGCCAGCAGTCGTAGCGGGAGGGGCTATGAGCAGTTCTTC. As protein: CASSRSGRGYEQFF.

The V and J genes are TRBV28 and TRBJ2-1; no clear D gene. Germline CDR1 and CDR2: MDHEN and SYDVKM. V lost 5 bases to trimming and J lost 9 bases, with 17 bases between them. The CDR3 length is 14 residues. This CDR3 reads CASSHPDGVGEQFF. For the CDR3, the DNA is TGTGCCAGCAGTCATCCGGATGGAGTAGGTGAGCAGTTCTTC.

J is TRBJ2-2 and V is TRBV6-1; no clear D. Trimming removed 3 bases from V and 1 base from J, with 6 bases in between. Germline CDR1 reads MNHNS; CDR2 reads SASEGT. This CDR3 is built from 14 residues. DNA for the CDR3: TGTGCCAGCAGTGACACTCGGAACACCGGGGAGCTGTTTTTT. Its translation is CASSDTRNTGELFF.

There are a few counts of this clonotype. This rearrangement joins TRBV3-1 to TRBJ2-7; 13 positions match TRBD2. The CDR3 spans 15 residues. V gave up 5 bases and J gave up 5 bases; unmatched junction bases: 6. Germline V gives CDR1 LGHDT, CDR2 YNNKEL (reference sequence). CDR3 nucleotides: TGTGCCAGCAGCTCTAAGGGACTAGCGGGAAACGAGCAGTACTTC. This translates into CASSSKGLAGNEQYF.

The rearrangement uses TRBV14 and TRBJ2-1; no reliable D call. Per the germline V gene, CDR1 is SGHDN and CDR2 is FVKESK. The V end lost 0 bases, the J end lost 9 bases, and 12 bases lay between the germline ends. This CDR3 is 14 amino acids long. The CDR3 sequence is CASSQDFSSGEQFF. CDR3 nucleotides: TGTGCCAGCAGCCAAGACTTCTCGAGTGGTGAGCAGTTCTTC.

The chain links TRBV12-3 or TRBV12-4 to TRBJ1-4; D is undetermined. Trimming removed 5 bases at V and 8 bases at J, with 15 bases between. The CDR3 covers 14 residues. CDR3 region: CASSPPTPDEKLFF. The CDR3 nucleotides are TGTGCCAGCAGTCCCCCCACGCCAGACGAAAAACTGTTTTTT.

The rearrangement uses TRBV7-2 and TRBJ2-1, with D possibly being TRBD2 (7 bases). The ends were cut back, 1 base at V and 6 bases at J, with 19 bases in the middle. CDR3 length equals 17 residues. The germline V gene encodes CDR1 SGHTA and CDR2 FQGNSA. CDR3 in DNA: TGTGCCAGCAGCTTAGGGCTAGCCGGGGGGCCTCCCAATGAGCAGTTCTTC. Its protein product is CASSLGLAGGPPNEQFF.

This chain uses TRBV5-5 with TRBJ2-7; weak D call: TRBD2 (5 bases). Per the germline V gene, CDR1 is SGHKS and CDR2 is YYEKEE (reference sequence). Trimming removed 1 base from V and 3 bases from J, with 14 bases in between. This CDR3 is 15 amino acids long. Written as DNA, the CDR3 is TGTGCCAGCAGCTTGCAGGAGGCGATTTTCTACGAGCAGTACTTC. Translating it yields CASSLQEAIFYEQYF.